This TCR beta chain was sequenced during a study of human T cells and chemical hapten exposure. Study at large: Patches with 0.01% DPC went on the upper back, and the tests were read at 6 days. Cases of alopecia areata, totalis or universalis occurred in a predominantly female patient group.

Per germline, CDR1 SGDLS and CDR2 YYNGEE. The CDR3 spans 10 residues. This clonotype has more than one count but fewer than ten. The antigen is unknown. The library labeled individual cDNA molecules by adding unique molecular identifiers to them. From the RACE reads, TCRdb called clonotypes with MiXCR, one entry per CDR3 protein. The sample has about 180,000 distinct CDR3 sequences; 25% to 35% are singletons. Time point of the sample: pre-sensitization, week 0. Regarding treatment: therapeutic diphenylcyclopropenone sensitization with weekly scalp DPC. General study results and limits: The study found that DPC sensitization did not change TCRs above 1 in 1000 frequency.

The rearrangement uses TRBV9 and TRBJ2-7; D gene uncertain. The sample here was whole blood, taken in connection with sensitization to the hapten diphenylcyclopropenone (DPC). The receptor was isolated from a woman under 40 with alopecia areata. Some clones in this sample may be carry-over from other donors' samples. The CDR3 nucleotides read TGTTCGAACCGGCGGAACGAGCAGTACTTC. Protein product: CSNRRNEQYF.